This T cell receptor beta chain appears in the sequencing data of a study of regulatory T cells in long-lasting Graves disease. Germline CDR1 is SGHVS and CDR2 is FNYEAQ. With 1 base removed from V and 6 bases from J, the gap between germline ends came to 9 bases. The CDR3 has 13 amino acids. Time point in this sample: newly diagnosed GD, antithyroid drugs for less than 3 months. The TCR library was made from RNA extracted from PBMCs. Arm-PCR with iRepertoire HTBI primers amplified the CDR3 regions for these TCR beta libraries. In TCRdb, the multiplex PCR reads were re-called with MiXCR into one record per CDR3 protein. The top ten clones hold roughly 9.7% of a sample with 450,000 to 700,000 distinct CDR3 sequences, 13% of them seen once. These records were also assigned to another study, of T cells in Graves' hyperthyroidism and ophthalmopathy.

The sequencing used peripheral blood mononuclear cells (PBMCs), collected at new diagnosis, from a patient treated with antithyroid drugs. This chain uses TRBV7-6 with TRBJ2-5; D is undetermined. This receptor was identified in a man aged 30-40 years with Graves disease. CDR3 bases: TGTGCCAGCAGCTTAGTCGGGCGGAAGACCCAGTACTTC. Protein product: CASSLVGRKTQYF.